This T cell receptor (beta chain) was recovered during a study of technical replicates of blood from a few donors. V was trimmed by 5 bases and J by 6 bases, leaving 12 bases between them. This CDR3 spans 13 amino acids. Germline V gene lookup returns CDR1 MNHEY and CDR2 SVGAGI. Profiling relied on immunoSEQ multiplex PCR, and the TCRdb table lists in-frame clones only, not all of them. The profile shows tens of thousands of clones, about 90% of them singletons. The source is a human donor in good health. Some clones in this sample may be carry-over from other donors' samples. The J gene is TRBJ2-3, the V gene TRBV6-5, with D hard to call. The specimen was T cells isolated from PBMCs. The CDR3: CASSERAGDTQYF. CDR3 in DNA: TGTGCCAGCAGTGAACGAGCAGGTGATACGCAGTATTTT.